Presented here are 25 T cell receptor beta chains from one specimen sequenced in a study of early T cells in non-severe SARS-CoV-2 infection. Each CDR3 protein gets one entry after TCRdb re-called the 5' RACE reads with MiXCR. The sample has over 50,000 distinct CDR3 sequences, around 12% seen once. Material: whole blood. The receptors originated from an adult who was a healthcare worker with PCR-confirmed SARS-CoV-2 infection or an uninfected control (not recorded which).

The chain uses TRBV29-1 and TRBJ2-1, with unresolved D. In germline, CDR1 is SQVTM, CDR2 ANQGSEA. V lost 5 bases to trimming and J lost 9 bases, with 11 bases between them. This CDR3 contains 11 residues. The CDR3 sequence is CSVWDSVEQFF. CDR3 nucleotides: TGCAGCGTTTGGGATTCGGTTGAGCAGTTCTTC.

This clonotype was seen many times. The chain uses TRBV18 and TRBJ1-1; weak D call: TRBD1 (5 bases). Germline V gives CDR1 KGHSH, CDR2 LQKENI. V lost 6 bases and J 0 bases, leaving 8 bases between the germline ends. This CDR3 has 13 residues. Here the CDR3 reads CASSRDVNTEAFF. CDR3 nucleotide sequence: TGTGCCAGCTCCCGGGACGTGAACACTGAAGCTTTCTTT.

This clonotype appeared many times. DNA for the CDR3: TGTGCCAGCAGCTTATTCCCCACTTCCTCCTACGAGCAGTACTTC. Translation: CASSLFPTSSYEQYF. The rearrangement joins TRBV11-2 to TRBJ2-7, with D unclear. Trimming cost V 2 bases and J 0 bases, with 11 bases left between them. CDR3 length: 15 amino acids. Germline CDR1 is SGHAT and CDR2 is FQNNGV.

Only a few counts were recorded for this clonotype. The chain employs TRBV29-1 and TRBJ1-1; a possible D gene is TRBD1 (5 bases). CDR3 length: 12 amino acids. In germline, CDR1 is SQVTM, CDR2 ANQGSEA. V was trimmed by 4 bases and J by 6 bases, leaving 12 bases between them. DNA of the CDR3: TGCAGCGTTGCCCAGGGAAGGGCTGAAGCTTTCTTT. This gives the protein CSVAQGRAEAFF.

This clonotype was seen at least ten times. The chain joins TRBV6-1 to TRBJ2-3, with TRBD1 identical over 7 bases. This CDR3 comprises 15 residues. Germline V gene data show CDR1 as MNHNS and CDR2 as SASEGT. Losses at the gene ends were 5 bases for V and 3 bases for J; bases not matched to a gene: 8. CDR3 in amino acids: CASSKGQRGTDTQYF. As DNA, the CDR3 is TGTGCCAGCAGTAAGGGACAGCGAGGTACAGATACGCAGTATTTT.

This clonotype has more than one count but fewer than ten. This chain connects TRBV5-5 to TRBJ2-1, with D unresolved. Trimming cost V 0 bases and J 5 bases, with 9 bases left between them. This CDR3 is built from 14 residues. Looked up from germline, CDR1 is SGHKS and CDR2 is YYEKEE (reference sequence). The chain's CDR3 is CASSLVTRNNEQFF. CDR3 in DNA: TGTGCCAGCAGCTTGGTCACCCGAAACAATGAGCAGTTCTTC.

This clonotype occurred a few times. This CDR3 reads CASRERTGLAKNIQYF. Here the CDR3 DNA reads TGTGCCAGCCGGGAACGTACAGGGTTAGCCAAAAACATTCAGTACTTC. This chain uses TRBV6-2 or TRBV6-3 with TRBJ2-4; D possibly corresponds to TRBD1 (6 bases). Germline V lookup: CDR1 MNHEY, CDR2 SVGEGT. Trimming left V 8 bases short and J 0 bases short, with 17 bases between. This CDR3 has 16 amino acids.

The chain combines TRBV19 with TRBJ2-7, with 7 nucleotides matching TRBD1. The CDR3 is made up of 14 amino acids. J gave up 1 base and V 5 bases, and 5 bases lay outside the gene matches. The germline V gene encodes CDR1 LNHDA and CDR2 SQIVND (reference sequence). The CDR3 is CASSFSGGSYEQYF. The CDR3 DNA reads as TGTGCCAGTAGTTTCTCAGGGGGATCCTACGAGCAGTACTTC.

This clonotype was detected ten times or more. The chain combines TRBV11-2 with TRBJ2-3; 7 bases match TRBD1. There are 16 residues in the CDR3. Losses at the gene ends were 3 bases for V and 0 bases for J; bases not matched to a gene: 6. Germline lookup yields CDR1 SGHAT and CDR2 FQNNGV. The CDR3 loop reads CASSLGRDSSTDTQYF. DNA for the CDR3: TGTGCCAGCAGCTTGGGAAGGGACAGTAGCACAGATACGCAGTATTTT. Together with reference TRBV11-2 and TRBJ2-3, the CDR3 gives the full variable domain: EAGVAQSPRYKIIEKRQSVAFWCNPISGHATLYWYQQILGQGPKLLIQFQNNGVVDDSQLPKDRFSAERLKGVDSTLKIQPAKLEDSAVYLCASSLGRDSSTDTQYFGPGTRLTVL.

This clonotype showed up just a few times. The V call is TRBV29-1, the J call TRBJ1-1; no clear D gene. Germline loops: CDR1 SQVTM, CDR2 ANQGSEA. The CDR3 runs to 17 residues. Trimming cost V 4 bases and J 0 bases, with 21 bases left between them. DNA for the CDR3: TGCAGCGTTGGAAGTATAGGGCGCAGCACGATGAACACTGAAGCTTTCTTT. The encoded protein is CSVGSIGRSTMNTEAFF. The entire variable domain, with the rest obtained from reference TRBV29-1 and TRBJ1-1, is as follows: SAVISQKPSRDICQRGTSLTIQCQVDSQVTMMFWYRQQPGQSLTLIATANQGSEATYESGFVIDKFPISRPNLTFSTLTVSNMSPEDSSIYLCSVGSIGRSTMNTEAFFGQGTRLTVV.

The chain couples TRBV5-1 to TRBJ1-5; 10 bases match TRBD1. The CDR3 extends over 14 amino acids. Germline CDR1 SGHRS, CDR2 YFSETQ. V lost 4 bases to trimming and J lost 5 bases; unmatched junction nucleotides: 3. The CDR3 protein is CASSPDRGDQPQHF. The CDR3 DNA is TGCGCCAGCAGCCCGGACAGGGGGGATCAGCCCCAGCATTTT.

This clonotype was counted at least ten times. This chain uses TRBV3-1 with TRBJ2-7, with D possibly TRBD2 on 6 matching bases. Looked up from germline, CDR1 is LGHDT and CDR2 is YNNKEL (reference sequence). This CDR3 has 15 residues. Trimming left V 4 bases short and J 5 bases short, with 18 bases between. The CDR3 spells CASSPAGTGTHEQYF. The CDR3 coding sequence is TGTGCCAGCAGCCCTGCCGGGACTGGGACCCACGAGCAGTACTTC.

The chain links TRBV14 to TRBJ2-5; the D call may be TRBD1 or TRBD2 (5 bases each). Trimming removed 1 base at V and 5 bases at J, with 11 bases between. Germline V gene lookup returns CDR1 SGHDN and CDR2 FVKESK. The CDR3 runs 14 residues. CDR3 in amino acids: CASSQGGENETQYF. Written as DNA, the CDR3 is TGTGCCAGCAGCCAAGGAGGGGAAAACGAGACCCAGTACTTC.

The chain joins TRBV30 to TRBJ2-7, with D maybe TRBD1 (5 bases). Trimming pared 3 bases from V and 3 bases from J, leaving 18 bases between. The germline V gene encodes CDR1 GTSNPN and CDR2 SVGIG (reference sequence). The CDR3 consists of 15 residues. The CDR3 nucleotides read TGTGCCTGGAGCCCAGGGCCGGCCGGGCTCTACGAGCAGTACTTC. Translating gives CAWSPGPAGLYEQYF.

This clonotype was observed a handful of times. The chain carries TRBV10-3 and TRBJ2-5; TRBD1 matches 8 bases. J was trimmed by 2 bases and V by 6 bases; bases with no gene match: 5. CDR1 is ENHRY and CDR2 is SYGVKD in the germline V gene. The CDR3 has 14 residues. The CDR3 DNA is TGTGCCATCAGAACCGGACAGGGTCAAGAGACCCAGTACTTC. Translation: CAIRTGQGQETQYF.

In this sample, this clonotype turned up many times. This sequence joins TRBV10-1 and TRBJ2-5; 9 bases line up with TRBD1. This CDR3 has 14 amino acids. Germline V CDR1 and CDR2: WNHNN, SYGVQD (reference sequence). Trimming took 9 bases from V and 5 from J; bases not matched to a gene: 10. This chain's CDR3 is CARGDRDLRETQYF. CDR3 DNA: TGCGCCAGAGGGGACAGGGATCTTCGGGAGACCCAGTACTTC.

Ten or more counts support this clonotype. This sequence joins TRBV7-9 and TRBJ1-2, with unresolved D. The CDR3 loop spans 13 amino acids. Per the germline V gene, CDR1 is SEHNR and CDR2 is FQNEAQ (reference sequence). The V and J ends lost 3 bases and 5 bases respectively, with 10 bases between them. The CDR3 DNA is TGTGCCAGCAGCTTGACGGAGCTTTATGGCTACACCTTC. Translation: CASSLTELYGYTF.

As concerns this clonotype: A read error may explain this, as a much larger clone is one base away. This chain joins TRBV12-3 or TRBV12-4 and TRBJ2-7, with TRBD2 identical over 7 bases. The J call is doubtful: the DNA matches TRBJ2-1 better. This CDR3 spans 14 amino acids. Written as DNA, the CDR3 is TGTGCCAGCAGTTACGGGGCGGGAGTCTACGAGCAGTTCTTC. Amino acid sequence: CASSYGAGVYEQFF.

For this clonotype: This may stem from a read error, because a much larger clone lies one nucleotide away. The chain's CDR3 is CASSPGQGTEAYF. The CDR3 nucleotides read TGTGCCAGCTCACCCGGGCAGGGGACTGAAGCTTACTTT. The chain couples TRBV18 to TRBJ1-1, with D perhaps matching TRBD1 (6 bases). Germline-derived CDR1 and CDR2 are KGHSH and LQKENI. The CDR3 extends over 13 amino acids.

This clonotype appeared a single time. Since a much larger clone is just one base distant, this may be a read error. V gene TRBV19 combines with J gene TRBJ2-2; 9 nucleotides agree with TRBD1. Germline trimming cut 4 bases from V and 9 bases from J; bases unmatched to any gene: 12. The germline gives CDR1 LNHDA, CDR2 SQIVND (reference sequence). This CDR3 has 16 amino acids. The CDR3 DNA follows: TGTGCCAGTAGTACGTCTCCGGGACAGGGTGGAAGGGAGCTGTTTTTT. This translates into CASSTSPGQGGRELFF.

Many counts were recorded for this clonotype. The CDR3 nucleotides are TGCAGCGCAGGGGGCCGCAATCAGCCCCAGCATTTT. It yields the protein CSAGGRNQPQHF. The rearrangement uses TRBV29-1 and TRBJ1-5; 8 bases agree with TRBD1. Germline V gene lookup returns CDR1 SQVTM and CDR2 ANQGSEA. This CDR3 contains 12 residues. V lost 7 bases, J lost 2 bases, and 1 base stayed unmatched. Supplemented by reference TRBV29-1 and TRBJ1-5, the full variable domain reads SAVISQKPSRDICQRGTSLTIQCQVDSQVTMMFWYRQQPGQSLTLIATANQGSEATYESGFVIDKFPISRPNLTFSTLTVSNMSPEDSSIYLCSAGGRNQPQHFGDGTRLSIL.

The chain carries TRBV20-1 and TRBJ1-1; D gene ambiguous. V lost 1 base and J 1 base, leaving 7 bases between the germline ends. This CDR3 is built from 13 residues. Per the germline V gene, CDR1 is DFQATT and CDR2 is SNEGSKA (reference sequence). The CDR3 DNA reads as TGCAGTGCTAGAGCGCCAGCGAACACTGAAGCTTTCTTT. Residues: CSARAPANTEAFF.

This clonotype has at least ten counts. As DNA, the CDR3 is TGCAGCGTTGACGGGATCCCCCAAGAGACCCAGTACTTC. Translation: CSVDGIPQETQYF. The chain recombines TRBV29-1 with TRBJ2-5, with D possibly TRBD2 on 5 matching bases. Trimming stripped 3 bases from V and 1 base from J, with 9 bases between. Germline V gene lookup returns CDR1 SQVTM and CDR2 ANQGSEA. The CDR3 sequence is 13 residues long.

In its sample, this clonotype was seen a few times. The rearrangement links TRBV13 to TRBJ2-7; 9 nucleotides match TRBD2. The CDR3 consists of 16 residues. Trimming at V came to 1 base and at J to 0 bases, leaving 4 bases not matched to a gene. Germline CDR1 is PRHDT and CDR2 is FYEKMQ (reference sequence). CDR3: CASSLALAGTSYEQYF. Here the CDR3 DNA reads TGTGCCAGCAGCTTAGCGCTAGCGGGGACCTCCTACGAGCAGTACTTC.

A few counts support this clonotype. The CDR3 region is CASSLLRSSPLHF. DNA for the CDR3: TGTGCCAGCAGTTTACTCCGATCTTCACCCCTCCACTTT. The chain has TRBV28 and TRBJ1-6; unclear D gene. Germline values: CDR1 MDHEN, CDR2 SYDVKM. The CDR3 consists of 13 residues. Trimming stripped 2 bases from V and 9 bases from J, with 8 bases between.